This T cell receptor beta chain was recorded in a study of T cell responses to AZD1222 COVID-19 vaccine. Whole-study results and caveats: Dominant CD4 TCR responses targeted spike regions 160-218 and 743-854. Possibly, clonal diversity was underestimated; donors were largely white British and included more females. Once two AZD1222 doses were given, Spike-specific TCR breadth and depth went up. Baseline antibody screening turned up just six or seven seropositive AZD1222 recipients.

Clones were sequenced by immunoSEQ multiplex PCR, and TCRdb holds only the in-frame ones, with some missing. The repertoire consists of tens of thousands of clones, with 70% to 90% occurring once and the leading ten covering 6.9%. The V gene end was trimmed by 4 bases and the J gene end by 4 bases; junction bases not matched to a gene: 11. The CDR3 contains 17 residues. CDR1 and CDR2 from the germline V gene are WSHSY and SAAADI. For this clone: Its matching antigen is unknown.

This clonotype was obtained from an adult who received the AZD1222 COVID-19 vaccine. This material consisted of peripheral blood, taken 28 days after the second AZD1222 dose. The rearrangement links TRBV10-2 to TRBJ2-5; 11 bases fit TRBD1. CDR3 bases: TGCGCCAGCAGTGCCGGGACAGGGGGTAAACTGGGAGAGACCCAGTACTTC. It codes for CASSAGTGGKLGETQYF.